This T cell receptor (beta chain) came from a study of CD8 T cells in Susac syndrome. Study as a whole: Within the sequenced Susac syndrome patient group, five or six exhibited active disease and roughly 8 were in remission.

Sequencing targeted TCR beta in blood CD8+ and CD4+ T cells. The V segment lost 5 bases and the J segment 8 bases; nucleotides outside the gene matches: 9. The CDR3 length is 14 residues. Reverse transcription of 0.5 to 1 ug RNA was performed with random hexamers. TCRdb called the immunoSEQ multiplex PCR reads again in MiXCR, with one record for every CDR3 protein. Seen here are 150,000 to 200,000 distinct CDR3 sequences, 90% to 95% observed once, and the top ten hold 0.085% to 0.1%. This chain joins TRBV12-3 or TRBV12-4 and TRBJ2-1, with 7 nucleotides matching TRBD2. The sample was CD4+ T cells from PBMCs. This TCR was sampled from a human donor with Susac syndrome. CDR3 coding DNA: TGTGCCAGCAGTCTATCCGGGACTACTCATGAGCAGTTCTTC. Translation gives CASSLSGTTHEQFF.